The 10 T cell receptor beta chains presented below share a single source sample, sequenced in a study of blood T cell repertoires in COVID-19 (dated by TCRdb to about 2020). Libraries came from the immunoSEQ multiplex PCR assay. TCRdb retrieved this table from immuneACCESS and kept in-frame rearrangements only. Not all clones are present; in checked studies, unresolved V genes account for under half, and no reason is known for the remainder. This sample lists approximately 170,000 clones; roughly nine tenths were detected once. The ten largest account for around 3.5% of the sample. Sequenced: peripheral blood. The receptors here all came from a man in his 70s with acute or convalescent COVID-19.

This sequence joins TRBV3-1 (or the pseudogene TRBV3-2) and TRBJ1-3; D remains unclear. CDR3 size: 14 residues. Trimming took 1 base from V and 1 from J, leaving 5 bases between them. CDR1 and CDR2 (germline): LGHDT, YNNKEL (reference sequence). CDR3 residues: CASSQGGSGNTIYF. The CDR3 DNA sequence: TGTGCCAGCAGCCAAGGAGGTTCTGGAAACACCATATATTTT.

The chain couples TRBV19 to TRBJ1-2; D not certain. The CDR3 runs 12 residues. Germline loops: CDR1 LNHDA, CDR2 SQIVND (reference sequence). The germline V and J ends were trimmed by 1 base and 8 bases, with 8 bases remaining between them. The CDR3 loop reads CASSIVAGGYTF. DNA of the CDR3: TGTGCCAGTAGTATAGTCGCAGGCGGCTACACCTTC.

This clone was found a few times. The V gene is TRBV9, the J gene TRBJ1-3; D perhaps matches TRBD1 (6 bases). CDR1 and CDR2 (germline): SGDLS, YYNGEE. V was pared by 4 bases and J by 0 bases, with 11 bases between. This CDR3 contains 15 residues. This CDR3 is CASSPGGGSGNTIYF. For the CDR3, the DNA is TGTGCCAGCAGCCCGGGAGGGGGCTCTGGAAACACCATATATTTT.

V and J are TRBV6-2 or TRBV6-3 and TRBJ1-5, with 7 bases aligning to TRBD1. The V gene's germline CDR1 is MNHEY and CDR2 SVGEGT. This CDR3 is 18 amino acids long. The V and J ends lost 0 bases and 0 bases, in that order; junction bases with no gene match: 8. CDR3 in amino acids: CASSYSRRGLYSNQPQHF. In DNA, the CDR3 is TGTGCCAGCAGTTACTCGAGGAGGGGGCTATATAGCAATCAGCCCCAGCATTTT.

The rearrangement links TRBV28 to TRBJ1-2, with a weak D call TRBD1 (5 bases). The CDR3 sequence is 14 residues long. The germline V gene encodes CDR1 MDHEN and CDR2 SYDVKM. Trimming shortened V by 8 bases and J by 6 bases, and 19 bases separated the two germline ends. The CDR3 here is CASAWGPLGNGYTF. DNA for the CDR3: TGTGCCAGCGCGTGGGGCCCCTTGGGAAATGGCTACACCTTC.

Written as DNA, the CDR3 is TGTGCCAGCAGTGAAGCGGGGGCCCTGTCACCCCTCCACTTT. Translated, it gives CASSEAGALSPLHF. The chain carries TRBV6-1 and TRBJ1-6, with D possibly matching TRBD1 (6 bases). CDR3 length: 14 amino acids. V gave up 0 bases and J gave up 10 bases, with 10 bases separating them. CDR1 and CDR2 (germline): MNHNS, SASEGT.

The CDR3 spells CASSLTREMQYF. DNA for the CDR3: TGTGCCAGCAGCTTAACCCGGGAGATGCAGTACTTC. The chain links TRBV7-2 to TRBJ2-7, with a weak D call TRBD2 (6 bases). The CDR3 length is 12 residues. The V end lost 2 bases, the J end lost 9 bases, and 11 bases lay between the germline ends. From germline, CDR1 is SGHTA and CDR2 FQGNSA.

V is TRBV11-2 and J is TRBJ1-1, with D uncertain. Germline V CDR1 and CDR2: SGHAT, FQNNGV. The CDR3 length is 15 residues. Between the trimmed V and J ends, which lost 3 bases and 5 bases, there was a span of 16 bases. CDR3 amino acids: CASSFSGESWTEAFF. Here the CDR3 DNA reads TGTGCCAGCAGCTTCTCCGGGGAGTCGTGGACTGAAGCTTTCTTT.

The chain combines TRBV10-3 with TRBJ2-1; 7 nucleotides match TRBD1. Germline CDR1 ENHRY, CDR2 SYGVKD. CDR3 length: 14 residues. V shed 10 bases, J shed 6 bases, and the junction held 12 bases outside the gene matches. The CDR3, as DNA: TGTGCCACTTCCGGGACAGCCGCCCCCAATGAGCAGTTCTTC. This gives the protein CATSGTAAPNEQFF.

In the case of this clone: This sample includes further DNA sequences coding for the same CDR3. The chain combines TRBV9 with TRBJ2-1; the match to TRBD2 covers 10 bases. The length of the CDR3 is 16 residues. Germline values: CDR1 SGDLS, CDR2 YYNGEE. V dropped 0 bases and J dropped 8; count of bases not matched to a gene: 8. The CDR3 DNA sequence: TGTGCCAGCAGCGTAGTGGGGCTAGCGGGAGTGGATGAGCAGTTCTTC. It translates to CASSVVGLAGVDEQFF.